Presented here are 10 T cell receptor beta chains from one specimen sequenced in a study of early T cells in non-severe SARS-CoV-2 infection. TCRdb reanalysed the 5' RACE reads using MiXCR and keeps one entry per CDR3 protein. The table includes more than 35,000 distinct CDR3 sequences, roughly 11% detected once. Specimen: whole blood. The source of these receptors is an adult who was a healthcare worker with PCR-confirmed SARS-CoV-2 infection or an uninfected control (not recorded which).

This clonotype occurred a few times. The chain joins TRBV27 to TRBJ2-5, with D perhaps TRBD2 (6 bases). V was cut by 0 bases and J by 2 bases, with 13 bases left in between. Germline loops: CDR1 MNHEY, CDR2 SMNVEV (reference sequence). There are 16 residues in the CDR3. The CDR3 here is CASSLSWPTRQETQYF. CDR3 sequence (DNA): TGTGCCAGCAGTTTATCCTGGCCGACTAGACAAGAGACCCAGTACTTC.

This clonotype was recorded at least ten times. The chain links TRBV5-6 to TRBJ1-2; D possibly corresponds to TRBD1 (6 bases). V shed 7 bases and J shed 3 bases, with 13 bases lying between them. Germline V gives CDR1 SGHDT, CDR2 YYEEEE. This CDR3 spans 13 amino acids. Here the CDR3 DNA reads TGTGCCAGCTATTACAGGGTGGACTATGGCTACACCTTC. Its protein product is CASYYRVDYGYTF.

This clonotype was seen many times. CDR3 sequence: CASSLGGGSPLHF. DNA of the CDR3: TGTGCCAGCAGTTTGGGCGGAGGATCACCCCTCCACTTT. V is TRBV12-3 or TRBV12-4 and J is TRBJ1-6; D call uncertain. The CDR3 contains 13 residues. V was clipped by 3 bases and J by 10 bases, with 10 bases between them.

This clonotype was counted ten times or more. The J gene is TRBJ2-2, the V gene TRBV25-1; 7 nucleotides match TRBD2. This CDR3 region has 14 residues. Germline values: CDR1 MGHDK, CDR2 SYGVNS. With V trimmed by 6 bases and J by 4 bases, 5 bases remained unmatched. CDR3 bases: TGTGCCAGCAGGGGGCCGGGGGGCACCGGGGAGCTGTTTTTT. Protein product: CASRGPGGTGELFF.

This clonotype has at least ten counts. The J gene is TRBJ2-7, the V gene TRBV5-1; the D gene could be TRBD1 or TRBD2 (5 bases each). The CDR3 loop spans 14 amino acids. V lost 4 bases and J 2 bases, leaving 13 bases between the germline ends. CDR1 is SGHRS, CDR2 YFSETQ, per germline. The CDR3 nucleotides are TGCGCCAGCAGCGTCCGGGACGCAACCTACGAGCAGTACTTC. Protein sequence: CASSVRDATYEQYF.

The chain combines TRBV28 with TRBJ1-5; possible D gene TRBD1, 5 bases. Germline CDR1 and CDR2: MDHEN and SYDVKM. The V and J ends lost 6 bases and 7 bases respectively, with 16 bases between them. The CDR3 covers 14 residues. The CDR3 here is CASREFQGRQPQHF. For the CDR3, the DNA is TGTGCCAGCAGGGAGTTCCAGGGTAGACAGCCCCAGCATTTT.

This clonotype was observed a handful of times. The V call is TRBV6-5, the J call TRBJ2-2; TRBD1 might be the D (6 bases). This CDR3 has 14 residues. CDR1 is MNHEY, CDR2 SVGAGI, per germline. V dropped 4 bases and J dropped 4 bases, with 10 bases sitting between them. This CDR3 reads CASSSGVGTGELFF. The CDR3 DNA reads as TGTGCCAGCAGTTCAGGGGTGGGCACCGGGGAGCTGTTTTTT.

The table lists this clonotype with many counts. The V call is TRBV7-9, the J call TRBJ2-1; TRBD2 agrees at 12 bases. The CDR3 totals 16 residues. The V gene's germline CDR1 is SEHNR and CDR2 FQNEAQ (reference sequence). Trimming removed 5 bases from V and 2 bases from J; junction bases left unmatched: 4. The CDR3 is CASSPRTSGAYNEQFF. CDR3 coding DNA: TGTGCCAGCAGCCCCAGGACTAGCGGGGCCTACAATGAGCAGTTCTTC.

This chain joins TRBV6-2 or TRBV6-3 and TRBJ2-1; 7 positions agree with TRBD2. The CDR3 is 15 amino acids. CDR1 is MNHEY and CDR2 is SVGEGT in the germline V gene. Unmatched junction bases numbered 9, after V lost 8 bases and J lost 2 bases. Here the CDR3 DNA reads TGTGCCAGCGGGGAGGGGACTGCGACCTACAATGAGCAGTTCTTC. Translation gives CASGEGTATYNEQFF.

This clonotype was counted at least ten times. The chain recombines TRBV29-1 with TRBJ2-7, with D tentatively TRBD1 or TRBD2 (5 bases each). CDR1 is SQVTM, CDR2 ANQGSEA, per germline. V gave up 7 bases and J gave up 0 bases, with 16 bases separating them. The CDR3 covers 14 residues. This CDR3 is CSARRDASSYEQYF. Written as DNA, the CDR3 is TGCAGCGCACGCCGGGACGCTAGCTCCTACGAGCAGTACTTC.